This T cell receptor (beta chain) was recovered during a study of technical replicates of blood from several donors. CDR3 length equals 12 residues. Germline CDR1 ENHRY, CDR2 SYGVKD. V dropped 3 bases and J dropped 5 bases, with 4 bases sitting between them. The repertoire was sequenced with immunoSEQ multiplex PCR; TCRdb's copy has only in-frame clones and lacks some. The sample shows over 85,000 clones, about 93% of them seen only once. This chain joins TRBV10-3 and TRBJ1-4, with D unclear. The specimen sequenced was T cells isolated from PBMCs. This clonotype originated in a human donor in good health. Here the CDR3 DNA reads TGTGCCATCAGTGACCCAAATGAAAAACTGTTTTTT. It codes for CAISDPNEKLFF.